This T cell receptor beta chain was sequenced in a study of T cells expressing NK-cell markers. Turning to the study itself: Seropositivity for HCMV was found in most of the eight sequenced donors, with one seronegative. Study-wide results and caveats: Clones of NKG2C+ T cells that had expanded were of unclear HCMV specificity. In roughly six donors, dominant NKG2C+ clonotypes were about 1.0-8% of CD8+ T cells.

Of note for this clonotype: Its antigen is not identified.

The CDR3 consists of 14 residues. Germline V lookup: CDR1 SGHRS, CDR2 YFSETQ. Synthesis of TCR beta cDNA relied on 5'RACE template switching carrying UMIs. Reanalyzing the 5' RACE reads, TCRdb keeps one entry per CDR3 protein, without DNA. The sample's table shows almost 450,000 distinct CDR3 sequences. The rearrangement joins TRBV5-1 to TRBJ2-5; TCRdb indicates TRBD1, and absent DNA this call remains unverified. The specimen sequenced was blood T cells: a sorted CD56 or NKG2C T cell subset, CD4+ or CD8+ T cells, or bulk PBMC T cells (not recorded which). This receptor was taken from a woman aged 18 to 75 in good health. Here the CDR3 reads CASNQGEGQETQYF.